This T cell receptor beta chain appears in the sequencing data of a study of immune evolution from preneoplasia to lung adenocarcinoma. Findings of the study overall: Clonality was highest in normal lung, lower in later-stage lesions apparently.

The protocol was immunoSEQ multiplex PCR, while the TCRdb copy is restricted to in-frame clones and leaves out a portion. The sample contains 2,500 to 3,500 clones, 88% of which appear only once. About this clone: The antigen remains unidentified.

The sample consisted of FFPE invasive lung adenocarcinoma tissue. The sequence was obtained from a person aged 70 to 79 with invasive lung adenocarcinoma.

The CDR3: CASSFAGEDQPQHF. CDR3 sequence (DNA): TGTGCCAGCAGCTTCGCGGGGGAGGATCAGCCCCAGCATTTT. This sequence joins TRBV7-6 and TRBJ1-5; D perhaps matches TRBD1 (5 bases). This CDR3 spans 14 amino acids. Trimming took off 3 bases at V and 5 bases at J, with 11 bases between the two ends. Germline assignment: CDR1 SGHVS and CDR2 FNYEAQ.